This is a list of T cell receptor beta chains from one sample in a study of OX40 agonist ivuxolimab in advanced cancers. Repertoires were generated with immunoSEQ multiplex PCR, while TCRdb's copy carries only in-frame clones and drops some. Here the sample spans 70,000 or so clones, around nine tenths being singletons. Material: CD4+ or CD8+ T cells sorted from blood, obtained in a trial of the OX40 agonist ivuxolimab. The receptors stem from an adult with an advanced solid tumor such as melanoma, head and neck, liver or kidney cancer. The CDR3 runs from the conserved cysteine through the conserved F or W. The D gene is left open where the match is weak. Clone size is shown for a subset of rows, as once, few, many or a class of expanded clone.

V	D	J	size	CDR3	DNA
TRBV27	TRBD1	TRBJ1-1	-	CASRGQGNTEAFF	TGTGCCAGCAGGGGACAGGGGAACACTGAAGCTTTCTTT
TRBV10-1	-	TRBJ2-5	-	CASSESSVGETQYF	TGCGCCAGCAGTGAGTCTTCTGTAGGCGAGACCCAGTACTTC
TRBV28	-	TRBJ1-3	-	CASSLPRVSGNTIYF	TGTGCCAGCAGTTTACCTAGGGTATCTGGAAACACCATATATTTT
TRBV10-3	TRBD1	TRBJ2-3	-	CAVTGEDTQYF	TGTGCCGTGACAGGGGAGGATACGCAGTATTTT
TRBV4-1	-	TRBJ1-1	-	CASSPQGRNTEAFF	TGCGCCAGCAGCCCCCAAGGGAGAAACACTGAAGCTTTCTTT
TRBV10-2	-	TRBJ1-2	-	CASTNPRENYGYTF	TGCGCCTCCACTAATCCCAGGGAGAACTATGGCTACACCTTC
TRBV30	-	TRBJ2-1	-	CAWSLGGGEQFF	TGTGCCTGGAGTTTGGGTGGGGGTGAGCAGTTCTTC
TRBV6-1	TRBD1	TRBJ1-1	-	CASSSFRGTEAFF	TGTGCCAGCAGTTCCTTCAGGGGGACTGAAGCTTTCTTT
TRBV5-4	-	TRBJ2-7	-	CASSFHPEQYF	TGTGCCAGCAGCTTTCATCCCGAGCAGTACTTC
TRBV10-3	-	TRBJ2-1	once	CAISEVPYNEQFF	TGTGCCATCAGTGAGGTGCCCTACAATGAGCAGTTCTTC
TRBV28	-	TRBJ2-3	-	CASSSLQGGDTQYF	TGTGCCAGCAGTTCGTTACAGGGAGGGGATACGCAGTATTTT
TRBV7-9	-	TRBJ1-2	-	CASSLSGPSYGYTF	TGTGCCAGCAGCCTGTCGGGACCCAGCTATGGCTACACCTTC
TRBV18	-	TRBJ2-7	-	CASSPQDNYEQYF	TGTGCCAGCTCACCCCAGGACAACTACGAGCAGTACTTC
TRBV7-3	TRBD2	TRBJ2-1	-	CASSKGTSNNEQFF	TGTGCCAGCAGCAAAGGGACTAGCAACAATGAGCAGTTCTTC
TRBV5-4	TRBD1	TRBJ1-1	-	CASSVDRGEAFF	TGTGCCAGCAGCGTGGACAGGGGGGAAGCTTTCTTT
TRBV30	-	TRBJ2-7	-	CAWSEQYEQYF	TGTGCCTGGAGTGAACAGTACGAGCAGTACTTC
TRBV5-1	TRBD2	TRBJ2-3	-	CASSIGLAVVTDTQYF	TGCGCCAGCAGCATTGGACTAGCGGTAGTCACAGATACGCAGTATTTT
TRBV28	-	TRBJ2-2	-	CASFQADTGELFF	TGTGCCAGCTTTCAGGCAGACACCGGGGAGCTGTTTTTT
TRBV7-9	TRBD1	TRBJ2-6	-	CASSPLQGAQSGANVLTF	TGTGCCAGCAGCCCGCTACAGGGGGCGCAGTCTGGGGCCAACGTCCTGACTTTC
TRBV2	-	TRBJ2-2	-	CASKYGTDLWIGELFF	TGTGCCAGCAAGTATGGGACGGACCTTTGGATCGGGGAGCTGTTTTTT
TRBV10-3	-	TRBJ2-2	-	CAISGGQMNTGELFF	TGTGCCATCAGTGGAGGTCAGATGAACACCGGGGAGCTGTTTTTT
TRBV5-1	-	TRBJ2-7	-	CASSRKDRRGYEQYF	TGCGCCAGCAGCCGGAAGGACAGAAGAGGGTACGAGCAGTACTTC
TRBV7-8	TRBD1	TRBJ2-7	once	CASSLNQGQEAYEQYF	TGTGCCAGCAGCTTAAACCAGGGACAGGAGGCCTACGAGCAGTACTTC